This T cell receptor beta chain is drawn from a study of naive and memory T cell subsets. The SP2 primer and nested alpha and beta constant region primers amplified ligated cDNA in four rounds. Blood and skin TCR RNA was reverse transcribed with alpha and beta constant primers. TCRdb re-derived calls from the 5' RACE reads in MiXCR, one entry per CDR3 protein. The table includes roughly 60,000 distinct CDR3 sequences, 7.2% detected once. This clonotype occurred many times. TCR cDNA received a 3' ligated oligonucleotide that carried a UMI. Whole blood, 2.5 ml, came from adult healthy volunteers. The clonotype originates from a male donor in good health.

The CDR3 DNA is TGTGCCAGCAGACTTTCCGGGGAAGATACGCAGTATTTT. Translating it yields CASRLSGEDTQYF. This chain uses TRBV14 with TRBJ2-3, with D maybe TRBD2 (5 bases). CDR1 is SGHDN and CDR2 is FVKESK in the germline V gene. This CDR3 comprises 13 residues. V gave up 6 bases and J gave up 5 bases, with 12 bases separating them.